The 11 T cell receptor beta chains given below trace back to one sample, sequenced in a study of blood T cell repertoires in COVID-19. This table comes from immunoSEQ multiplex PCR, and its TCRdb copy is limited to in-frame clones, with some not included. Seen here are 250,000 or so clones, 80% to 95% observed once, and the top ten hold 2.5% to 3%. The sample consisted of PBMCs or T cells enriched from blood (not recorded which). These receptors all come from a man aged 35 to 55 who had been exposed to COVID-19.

The CDR3 region has the DNA TGTGCCAGCAGTTTACTGGGGACAGGTTACGAGCAGTACTTC. Its protein product is CASSLLGTGYEQYF. This chain connects TRBV27 to TRBJ2-7; 8 bases are shared with TRBD1. Trimming at V came to 2 bases and at J to 4 bases, leaving 4 bases not matched to a gene. The V gene's germline CDR1 is MNHEY and CDR2 SMNVEV (reference sequence). This CDR3 contains 14 residues.

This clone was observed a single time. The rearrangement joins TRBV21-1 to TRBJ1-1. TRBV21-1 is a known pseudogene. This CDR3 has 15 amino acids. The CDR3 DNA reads TGTGCCAGCAGCAAAGAAGGAGGGGTCCTCACTGAAGCTTTCTTT. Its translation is CASSKEGGVLTEAFF.

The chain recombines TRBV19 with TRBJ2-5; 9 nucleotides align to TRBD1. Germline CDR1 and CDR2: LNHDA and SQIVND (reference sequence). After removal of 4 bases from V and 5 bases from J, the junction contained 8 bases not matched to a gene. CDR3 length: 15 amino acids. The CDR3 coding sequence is TGTGCCAGTAGTACTCCGGGACAGGGCGGTGAGACCCAGTACTTC. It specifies CASSTPGQGGETQYF.

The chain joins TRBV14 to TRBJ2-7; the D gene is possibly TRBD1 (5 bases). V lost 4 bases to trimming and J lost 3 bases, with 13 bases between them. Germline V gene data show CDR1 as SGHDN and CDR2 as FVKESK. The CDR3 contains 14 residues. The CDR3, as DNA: TGTGCCAGCAGCCTGCAGGGTGTATTCTACGAGCAGTACTTC. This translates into CASSLQGVFYEQYF.

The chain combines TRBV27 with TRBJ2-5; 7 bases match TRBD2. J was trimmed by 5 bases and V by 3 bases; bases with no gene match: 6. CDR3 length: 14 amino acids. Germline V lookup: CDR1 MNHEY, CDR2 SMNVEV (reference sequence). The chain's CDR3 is CASSFGTTGETQYF. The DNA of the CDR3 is TGTGCCAGCAGTTTCGGGACTACCGGGGAGACCCAGTACTTC.

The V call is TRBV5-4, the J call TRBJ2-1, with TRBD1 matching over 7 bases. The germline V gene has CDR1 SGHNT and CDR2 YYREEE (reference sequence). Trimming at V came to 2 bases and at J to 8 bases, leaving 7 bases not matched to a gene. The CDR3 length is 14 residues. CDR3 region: CASSLTRDRHEQFF. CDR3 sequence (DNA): TGTGCCAGCAGCTTAACGAGGGACAGACATGAGCAGTTCTTC. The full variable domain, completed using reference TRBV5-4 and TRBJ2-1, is ETGVTQSPTHLIKTRGQQVTLRCSSQSGHNTVSWYQQALGQGPQFIFQYYREEENGRGNFPPRFSGLQFPNYSSELNVNALELDDSALYLCASSLTRDRHEQFFGPGTRLTVL.

The CDR3 DNA follows: TGTGCCAGCAGTTTTTATGGGGGGGCGAGAGGTGAAAAACTGTTTTTT. Translated: CASSFYGGARGEKLFF. The rearrangement joins TRBV28 to TRBJ1-4; a weak D match, TRBD1 (6 bases). Per the germline V gene, CDR1 is MDHEN and CDR2 is SYDVKM. Trimming took 3 bases from V and 7 from J, leaving 18 bases between them. The CDR3 is 16 residues long.

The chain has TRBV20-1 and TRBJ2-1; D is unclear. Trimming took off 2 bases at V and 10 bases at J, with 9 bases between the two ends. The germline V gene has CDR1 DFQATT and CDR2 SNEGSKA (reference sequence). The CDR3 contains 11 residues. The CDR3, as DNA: TGCAGTGCTAGACTGAGCCGGGAGCAGTTCTTC. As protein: CSARLSREQFF.

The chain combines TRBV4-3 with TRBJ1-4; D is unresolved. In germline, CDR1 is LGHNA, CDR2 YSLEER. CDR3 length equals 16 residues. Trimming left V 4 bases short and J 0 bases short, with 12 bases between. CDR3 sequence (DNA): TGCGCCAGCAGCCCGGGTCCCGGTGCAACTAATGAAAAACTGTTTTTT. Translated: CASSPGPGATNEKLFF.

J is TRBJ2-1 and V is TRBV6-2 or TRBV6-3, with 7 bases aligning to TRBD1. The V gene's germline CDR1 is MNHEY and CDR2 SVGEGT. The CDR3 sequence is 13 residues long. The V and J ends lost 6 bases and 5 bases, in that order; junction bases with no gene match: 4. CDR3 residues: CASSGTENNEQFF. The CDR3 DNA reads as TGTGCCAGCAGCGGGACAGAGAACAATGAGCAGTTCTTC.

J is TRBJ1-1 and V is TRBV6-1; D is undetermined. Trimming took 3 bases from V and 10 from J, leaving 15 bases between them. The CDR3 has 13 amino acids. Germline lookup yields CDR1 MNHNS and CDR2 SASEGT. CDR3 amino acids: CASSEREAERAFF. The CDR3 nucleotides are TGTGCCAGCAGTGAGAGGGAGGCGGAGAGAGCTTTCTTT.